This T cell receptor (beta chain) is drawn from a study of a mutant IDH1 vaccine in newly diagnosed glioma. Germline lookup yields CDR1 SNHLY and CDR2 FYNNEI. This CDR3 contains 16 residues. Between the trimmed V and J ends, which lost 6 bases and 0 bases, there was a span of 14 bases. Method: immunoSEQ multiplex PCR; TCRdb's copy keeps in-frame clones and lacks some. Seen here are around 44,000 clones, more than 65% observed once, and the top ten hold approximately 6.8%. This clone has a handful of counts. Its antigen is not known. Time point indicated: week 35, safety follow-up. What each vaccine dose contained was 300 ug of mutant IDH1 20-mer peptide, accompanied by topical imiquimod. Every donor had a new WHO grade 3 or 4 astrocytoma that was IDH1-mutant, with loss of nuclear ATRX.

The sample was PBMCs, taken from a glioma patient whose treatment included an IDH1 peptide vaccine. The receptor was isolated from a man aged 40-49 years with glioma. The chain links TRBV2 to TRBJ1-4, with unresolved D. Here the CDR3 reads CASSIGSATTNEKLFF. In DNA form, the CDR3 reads TGTGCCAGCAGCATTGGGTCCGCGACAACTAATGAAAAACTGTTTTTT.